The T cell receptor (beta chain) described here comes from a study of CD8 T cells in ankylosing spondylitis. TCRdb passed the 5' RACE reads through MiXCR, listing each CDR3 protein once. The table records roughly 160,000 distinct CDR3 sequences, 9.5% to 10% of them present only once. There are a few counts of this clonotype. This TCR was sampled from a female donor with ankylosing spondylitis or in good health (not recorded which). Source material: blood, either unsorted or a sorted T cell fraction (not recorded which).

CDR3 amino acids: CSAKGAVYGYTF. The CDR3 DNA follows: TGCAGTGCTAAAGGGGCTGTATATGGCTACACCTTC. The chain is built from TRBV20-1 and TRBJ1-2; D might be TRBD1 (5 bases). Deletions cut 4 bases from V and 5 bases from J, with 11 bases between. The CDR3 extends over 12 amino acids. The germline V gene has CDR1 DFQATT and CDR2 SNEGSKA (reference sequence).